The 8 T cell receptor beta chains below all came from one sample that was sequenced in a study of molecular identifiers for immune sequencing clone quantification. TCRdb called the PCR reads again in MiXCR, with one record for every CDR3 protein. In the table there are about 640,000 distinct CDR3 sequences, 20% of which are singletons. The sample taken for sequencing was naive CD8+ T cells from blood, with Jurkat cell RNA spiked in. Subset noted: FACS-sorted CD8+CD4-CCR7+CD45RA+ naive T cells. These receptors were taken from a human donor in good health. Some libraries in this study had Jurkat cell RNA spiked in.

This clonotype has at least ten counts. Written as DNA, the CDR3 is TGTGCCAGCAGCGTAGAGGGTCGTAGCAATCAGCCCCAGCATTTT. This encodes CASSVEGRSNQPQHF. The rearrangement uses TRBV9 and TRBJ1-5, with D unresolved. The germline CDR1 and CDR2 sequences are SGDLS and YYNGEE. V was trimmed by 0 bases and J by 0 bases, leaving 7 bases between them. The CDR3 covers 15 residues. Supplemented by reference TRBV9 and TRBJ1-5, the full variable domain reads DSGVTQTPKHLITATGQRVTLRCSPRSGDLSVYWYQQSLDQGLQFLIQYYNGEERAKGNILERFSAQQFPDLHSELNLSSLELGDSALYFCASSVEGRSNQPQHFGDGTRLSIL.

In its sample, this clonotype was seen many times. V and J are TRBV7-2 and TRBJ2-7; D uncertain. The CDR3 spans 16 residues. V lost 5 bases to trimming and J lost 0 bases, with 17 bases between them. Germline V CDR1 and CDR2: SGHTA, FQGNSA. The CDR3 nucleotides are TGTGCCAGCAGCCCCAGTGGTGGAGCGCTCTCCTACGAGCAGTACTTC. The encoded protein is CASSPSGGALSYEQYF.

This clonotype came up many times. This chain uses TRBV6-5 with TRBJ2-2; D remains ambiguous. Germline V gene sequence: CDR1 MNHEY, CDR2 SVGAGI. The CDR3 is 11 amino acids. V gave up 3 bases and J gave up 7 bases, with 3 bases separating them. The CDR3 region is CASSYYGELFF. The DNA of the CDR3 is TGTGCCAGCAGTTATTACGGGGAGCTGTTTTTT.

This clonotype was seen ten or more times. V usage is TRBV3-1 and J usage is TRBJ1-1; D might be TRBD1 (6 bases). Trimming cost V 1 base and J 2 bases, with 11 bases left between them. CDR3 length: 15 residues. CDR1 LGHDT and CDR2 YNNKEL come from the germline V gene (reference sequence). The DNA of the CDR3 is TGTGCCAGCAGCCAAGGGGCGGGGGGCAACACTGAAGCTTTCTTT. Residues: CASSQGAGGNTEAFF.

This clonotype was counted many times. The chain has TRBV20-1 and TRBJ1-3; D unresolved. The germline V gene encodes CDR1 DFQATT and CDR2 SNEGSKA (reference sequence). This CDR3 spans 14 amino acids. V was pared by 0 bases and J by 4 bases, with 10 bases between. The CDR3 protein is CSARDRSFGNTIYF. For the CDR3, the DNA is TGCAGTGCTAGAGATCGGAGTTTCGGAAACACCATATATTTT.

This clonotype showed up just a few times. The gene calls are TRBV27 and TRBJ2-7, with D unclear. V lost 6 bases and J lost 3, with 12 bases in between. Germline V lookup: CDR1 MNHEY, CDR2 SMNVEV (reference sequence). This CDR3 spans 13 amino acids. The CDR3 loop reads CASRQYERYEQYF. CDR3 nucleotides: TGTGCCAGCAGACAGTATGAGCGCTACGAGCAGTACTTC.

V and J are TRBV10-3 and TRBJ2-2; 7 bases line up with TRBD1. Trimming removed 3 bases from V and 3 bases from J; junction bases left unmatched: 4. The CDR3 totals 15 residues. CDR1 and CDR2 (germline): ENHRY, SYGVKD. The CDR3 coding sequence is TGTGCCATCAGTGAAAAGGGGGCGGACACCGGGGAGCTGTTTTTT. It translates to CAISEKGADTGELFF.

This clonotype was counted a few times. The chain carries TRBV7-9 and TRBJ2-7; no clear D. The CDR3 sequence is 14 residues long. V lost 4 bases and J 2 bases, leaving 12 bases between the germline ends. Germline-derived CDR1 and CDR2 are SEHNR and FQNEAQ (reference sequence). CDR3 protein: CASSSRLEPYEQYF. CDR3 nucleotide sequence: TGTGCCAGCAGCTCCAGACTCGAACCCTACGAGCAGTACTTC.